The rows below give T cell receptor beta chains drawn from one sample of a study of control samples from healthy donors and cancer patients. The method was immunoSEQ multiplex PCR; TCRdb's version includes in-frame clones alone and lacks a portion of them. The data show over 75,000 clones, with 91% seen just once and 15% to 19% held by the top ten. The source material was blood. Every receptor here comes from a young man in good health. The CDR3 runs from the conserved cysteine through the conserved F or W. A D gene is named only where the DNA matches it firmly. Where a row states a size, it is once, few, many or the class of an expanded clone; other rows omit it.

CDR3nt: TGCGCCAGCAGCCCATATACAGAATATAGCAATCAGCCCCAGCATTTT
CDR3aa: CASSPYTEYSNQPQHF
v_gene: TRBV4-1
j_gene: TRBJ1-5
d_gene: .
abundance: .

CDR3nt: TGTGCCAGTAGTATCCGGGACAGGGGTTACCAGCCCCAGCATTTT
CDR3aa: CASSIRDRGYQPQHF
v_gene: TRBV19
j_gene: TRBJ1-5
d_gene: TRBD1
abundance: few

CDR3nt: TGTGCCAGCAGCTTACCCCGGACAGGGGGCGGAGAGACCCAGTACTTC
CDR3aa: CASSLPRTGGGETQYF
v_gene: TRBV7-9
j_gene: TRBJ2-5
d_gene: TRBD1
abundance: .

CDR3nt: TGTGCCAGCAGCTTTTCGACAGGCCAACAAGAGACCCAGTACTTC
CDR3aa: CASSFSTGQQETQYF
v_gene: TRBV11-2
j_gene: TRBJ2-5
d_gene: .
abundance: .

CDR3nt: TGTGCCAGCAGTCCTGGACAGGGGAATCGGAATGAGCAGTTCTTC
CDR3aa: CASSPGQGNRNEQFF
v_gene: TRBV6-5
j_gene: TRBJ2-1
d_gene: TRBD1
abundance: once

CDR3nt: TGCGCCAGCAGCTTCAGGCTAGCGGGGAACACCGGGGAGCTGTTTTTT
CDR3aa: CASSFRLAGNTGELFF
v_gene: TRBV5-1
j_gene: TRBJ2-2
d_gene: TRBD2
abundance: once

CDR3nt: TGTGCCAGCAGTGGGGGAATGGACTACGAGCAGTACTTC
CDR3aa: CASSGGMDYEQYF
v_gene: TRBV28
j_gene: TRBJ2-7
d_gene: .
abundance: .

CDR3nt: TGTGCCAGCAGGGCCAGCGGGGGGGCCTACGAGCAGTACTTC
CDR3aa: CASRASGGAYEQYF
v_gene: TRBV28
j_gene: TRBJ2-7
d_gene: TRBD2
abundance: .

CDR3nt: TGTGCCAGCAGCTTAGGACTAGCGAGTACTTCCTACGAGCAGTACTTC
CDR3aa: CASSLGLASTSYEQYF
v_gene: TRBV7-2
j_gene: TRBJ2-7
d_gene: TRBD2
abundance: .

CDR3nt: TGTGCCAGCAGTAATAGGGAGGAGCAGTACTTC
CDR3aa: CASSNREEQYF
v_gene: TRBV28
j_gene: TRBJ2-7
d_gene: .
abundance: .

CDR3nt: TGTGCCAGCAGCTTAACCGGGGGGGACACTGAAGCTTTCTTT
CDR3aa: CASSLTGGDTEAFF
v_gene: TRBV7-3
j_gene: TRBJ1-1
d_gene: .
abundance: .

CDR3nt: TGTGCCAGTAGGAAACAGGGAAAGAGGGCCGGGGAGCTGTTTTTT
CDR3aa: CASRKQGKRAGELFF
v_gene: TRBV19
j_gene: TRBJ2-2
d_gene: .
abundance: .

CDR3nt: TGTGCCAGCAGCCCTCCGGGACCCAGTTACGAGCAGTACTTC
CDR3aa: CASSPPGPSYEQYF
v_gene: TRBV21-1
j_gene: TRBJ2-7
d_gene: .
abundance: once

CDR3nt: TGTGCCAGCAGCGTAGGTGGGACCCCGGCGCAGTTCTTC
CDR3aa: CASSVGGTPAQFF
v_gene: TRBV9
j_gene: TRBJ2-1
d_gene: .
abundance: .

CDR3nt: TGCGCCAGCAGCCGATTCGGGGGTACTAATGAAAAACTGTTTTTT
CDR3aa: CASSRFGGTNEKLFF
v_gene: TRBV4-1
j_gene: TRBJ1-4
d_gene: .
abundance: .

CDR3nt: TGTGCCAGCAGCCAAGTGGGGCTAGCGGCAGATACGCAGTATTTT
CDR3aa: CASSQVGLAADTQYF
v_gene: TRBV3-1/TRBV3-2
j_gene: TRBJ2-3
d_gene: TRBD2
abundance: .

CDR3nt: TGTGCCAGCAGCAACCTGGCCCGGAGGACAGGGTGCTACGAGCAGTACTTC
CDR3aa: CASSNLARRTGCYEQYF
v_gene: TRBV21-1
j_gene: TRBJ2-7
d_gene: .
abundance: .

CDR3nt: TGTGCCAGCAGCGCCCGAAGGGCCCGAACTGGCTACACCTTC
CDR3aa: CASSARRARTGYTF
v_gene: TRBV9
j_gene: TRBJ1-2
d_gene: .
abundance: .

CDR3nt: TGCGCCAGCAGCTTGGTGTTAGCCGGAAATGAGCAGTTCTTC
CDR3aa: CASSLVLAGNEQFF
v_gene: TRBV5-1
j_gene: TRBJ2-1
d_gene: .
abundance: once

CDR3nt: TGTGCCAGCAGCTTAGCATTAGTAGCGGGGGACCTCAGGGATACGCAGTATTTT
CDR3aa: CASSLALVAGDLRDTQYF
v_gene: TRBV7-6
j_gene: TRBJ2-3
d_gene: TRBD2
abundance: once

CDR3nt: TGTGCCAGCTCGTTACAGGGGACGGATAGCAATCAGCCCCAGCATTTT
CDR3aa: CASSLQGTDSNQPQHF
v_gene: TRBV18
j_gene: TRBJ1-5
d_gene: TRBD1
abundance: .

CDR3nt: TGCGCCAGCAGCTTGGGTGGGGGGCCTGTGACAGATACGCAGTATTTT
CDR3aa: CASSLGGGPVTDTQYF
v_gene: TRBV5-1
j_gene: TRBJ2-3
d_gene: .
abundance: .

CDR3nt: TGTGCCAGCAGGGAGAGACTACCGCGCTACGAGCAGTACTTC
CDR3aa: CASRERLPRYEQYF
v_gene: TRBV6-5
j_gene: TRBJ2-7
d_gene: .
abundance: .

CDR3nt: TGTGCCAGCAGCCGCTATTCACCCCGGGACAGTGTCTCTGGAAACACCATATATTTT
CDR3aa: CASSRYSPRDSVSGNTIYF
v_gene: TRBV7-9
j_gene: TRBJ1-3
d_gene: TRBD1
abundance: once

CDR3nt: TGCGCCAGCAGCTTGACGTCTAGCGGGGGTGGGGTTTCTGAGCAGTTCTTC
CDR3aa: CASSLTSSGGGVSEQFF
v_gene: TRBV5-1
j_gene: TRBJ2-1
d_gene: TRBD2
abundance: .

CDR3nt: TGCAGCGTTCGTCCGGACACTGAAGCTTTCTTT
CDR3aa: CSVRPDTEAFF
v_gene: TRBV29-1
j_gene: TRBJ1-1
d_gene: .
abundance: .

CDR3nt: TGCGCCAGCAGCCAAGATATTACAAGAACAGATACGCAGTATTTT
CDR3aa: CASSQDITRTDTQYF
v_gene: TRBV4-1
j_gene: TRBJ2-3
d_gene: .
abundance: .

CDR3nt: TGTGCCAGCAGCCAAGAGACGGGGGGACATCAGCCCCAGCATTTT
CDR3aa: CASSQETGGHQPQHF
v_gene: TRBV3-1/TRBV3-2
j_gene: TRBJ1-5
d_gene: .
abundance: .

CDR3nt: TGTGCCAGCAATGTCGTCGGGAGGGGGAAGACTGAAGCTTTCTTT
CDR3aa: CASNVVGRGKTEAFF
v_gene: TRBV6-6
j_gene: TRBJ1-1
d_gene: .
abundance: .

CDR3nt: TGCGCCAGCAGCCCGGACCTGGGGGACACTGAAGCTTTCTTT
CDR3aa: CASSPDLGDTEAFF
v_gene: TRBV5-1
j_gene: TRBJ1-1
d_gene: .
abundance: .

CDR3nt: TGTGCCAGCAGTCCCACGGGAGGGCCGACAGATACGCAGTATTTT
CDR3aa: CASSPTGGPTDTQYF
v_gene: TRBV6-6
j_gene: TRBJ2-3
d_gene: TRBD2
abundance: .

CDR3nt: TGTGCCAGCAGCCCAGGGGGACTAGCGGGAATATACAATGAGCAGTTCTTC
CDR3aa: CASSPGGLAGIYNEQFF
v_gene: TRBV7-2
j_gene: TRBJ2-1
d_gene: TRBD2
abundance: once

CDR3nt: TGTGCCAGCTCACCGGGAGAGAATCAGCCCCAGCATTTT
CDR3aa: CASSPGENQPQHF
v_gene: TRBV18
j_gene: TRBJ1-5
d_gene: .
abundance: .

CDR3nt: TGTGCCAGCAGCACGACAGGGAGAGAAGCTTTCTTT
CDR3aa: CASSTTGREAFF
v_gene: TRBV7-2
j_gene: TRBJ1-1
d_gene: TRBD1
abundance: .

CDR3nt: TGCGCCAGCAGCCATGAAATCTGGGTAGGGGGGAAGAATCAGCCCCAGCATTTT
CDR3aa: CASSHEIWVGGKNQPQHF
v_gene: TRBV4-1
j_gene: TRBJ1-5
d_gene: .
abundance: .

CDR3nt: TGTGCCAGTAGTCAGGGGTGGAGAGCCGGGGGTCAGCCCCAGCATTTT
CDR3aa: CASSQGWRAGGQPQHF
v_gene: TRBV19
j_gene: TRBJ1-5
d_gene: .
abundance: .

CDR3nt: TGTGCCAGCAGTACAAACTACGGACGAGGCTATGGCTACACCTTC
CDR3aa: CASSTNYGRGYGYTF
v_gene: TRBV14
j_gene: TRBJ1-2
d_gene: .
abundance: .

CDR3nt: TGTGCCAGCAGCTTAGAGGACAGGGGGCTAAATGAGCAGTTCTTC
CDR3aa: CASSLEDRGLNEQFF
v_gene: TRBV7-9
j_gene: TRBJ2-1
d_gene: TRBD1
abundance: .

CDR3nt: TGTGCCAGCAGCGCCGGACTAGCGGAGCACAATGAGCAGTTCTTC
CDR3aa: CASSAGLAEHNEQFF
v_gene: TRBV9
j_gene: TRBJ2-1
d_gene: TRBD2
abundance: .

CDR3nt: TGTGCCAGCAGTGGGTGGTTCGACGAGCAGTACTTC
CDR3aa: CASSGWFDEQYF
v_gene: TRBV25-1
j_gene: TRBJ2-7
d_gene: .
abundance: .

CDR3nt: TGCGCCAGCAGCTTAGGCCGCACCAGGGTCTACGAGCAGTACTTC
CDR3aa: CASSLGRTRVYEQYF
v_gene: TRBV5-1
j_gene: TRBJ2-7
d_gene: .
abundance: .

CDR3nt: TGCGCCAGCAGCCTGGACGGTGGAAACACCATATATTTT
CDR3aa: CASSLDGGNTIYF
v_gene: TRBV5-1
j_gene: TRBJ1-3
d_gene: .
abundance: .

CDR3nt: TGTGCCAGCAGCGTGGGGCCTATCCATGGCTACACCTTC
CDR3aa: CASSVGPIHGYTF
v_gene: TRBV7-8
j_gene: TRBJ1-2
d_gene: .
abundance: .

CDR3nt: TGCGCCAGCAGCCAACCCACTTCAGGGGTAATGGAGACCCAGTACTTC
CDR3aa: CASSQPTSGVMETQYF
v_gene: TRBV4-1
j_gene: TRBJ2-5
d_gene: .
abundance: .

CDR3nt: TGTGCCACCAGCCCACCGGGGTACAATGAGCAGTTCTTC
CDR3aa: CATSPPGYNEQFF
v_gene: TRBV15
j_gene: TRBJ2-1
d_gene: .
abundance: .

CDR3nt: TGTGCCAGCAGGAGCCTCGGGCACGGTGAAGCTTTCTTT
CDR3aa: CASRSLGHGEAFF
v_gene: TRBV25-1
j_gene: TRBJ1-1
d_gene: .
abundance: .

CDR3nt: TGTGCCAGTAGCACTGGGGCGGGAGGGACCCAGTACTTC
CDR3aa: CASSTGAGGTQYF
v_gene: TRBV19
j_gene: TRBJ2-5
d_gene: TRBD2
abundance: once

CDR3nt: TGTGCCAGCAGCGCGGGACAGTTCTACGAGCAGTACTTC
CDR3aa: CASSAGQFYEQYF
v_gene: TRBV11-3
j_gene: TRBJ2-7
d_gene: .
abundance: .

CDR3nt: TGCGCCAGCAGCTTGGCCTCGGGCAGCGGGAGGTCAACTAATGAAAAACTGTTTTTT
CDR3aa: CASSLASGSGRSTNEKLFF
v_gene: TRBV5-1
j_gene: TRBJ1-4
d_gene: .
abundance: .

CDR3nt: TGTGCCAGCAGTCGGCGGACAAAGGGTTTGGTCGGCAATCAGCCCCAGCATTTT
CDR3aa: CASSRRTKGLVGNQPQHF
v_gene: TRBV28
j_gene: TRBJ1-5
d_gene: .
abundance: .

CDR3nt: TGTGCCAGCAGCTCTTCCGATGAGCAGTTCTTC
CDR3aa: CASSSSDEQFF
v_gene: TRBV7-3
j_gene: TRBJ2-1
d_gene: .
abundance: .